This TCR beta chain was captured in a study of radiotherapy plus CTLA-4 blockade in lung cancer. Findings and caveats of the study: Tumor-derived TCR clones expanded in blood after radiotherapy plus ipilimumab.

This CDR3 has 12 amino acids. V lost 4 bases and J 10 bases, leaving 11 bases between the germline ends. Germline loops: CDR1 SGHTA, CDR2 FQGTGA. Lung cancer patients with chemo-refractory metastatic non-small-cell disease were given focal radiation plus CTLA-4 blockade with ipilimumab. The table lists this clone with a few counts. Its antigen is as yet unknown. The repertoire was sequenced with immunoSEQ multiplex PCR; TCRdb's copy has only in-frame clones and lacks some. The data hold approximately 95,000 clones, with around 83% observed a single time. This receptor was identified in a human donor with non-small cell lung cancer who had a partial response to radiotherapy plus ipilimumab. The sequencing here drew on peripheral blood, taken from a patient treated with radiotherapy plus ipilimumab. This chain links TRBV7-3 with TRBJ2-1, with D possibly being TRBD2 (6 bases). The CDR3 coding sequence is TGTGCCAGCAGCTACCCGGGGGAGGAGCAGTTCTTC. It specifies CASSYPGEEQFF.